This T cell receptor beta chain is from a study of blood T cells in healthy people across ages. This clonotype occurred once. V shed 4 bases, J shed 2 bases, and the junction held 6 bases outside the gene matches. This CDR3 has 16 residues. Per the germline V gene, CDR1 is SGHRS and CDR2 is YFSETQ. It was with a sample-barcoded 5' primer and a J-beta primer mix that a second PCR of about 6 to 12 cycles was run. TCRdb itself ran the 5' RACE reads through MiXCR, one entry per CDR3 protein. In the table there are roughly 680,000 distinct CDR3 sequences, about half of which are singletons. Sequences were obtained from blood. J is TRBJ2-3 and V is TRBV5-1, with TRBD2 matching over 11 bases. The TCR was taken from a woman aged 60-75 years in good health. Here the CDR3 reads CASSKSGLADTDTQYF. CDR3 nucleotides: TGCGCCAGCAGCAAGTCGGGACTAGCGGACACAGATACGCAGTATTTT.